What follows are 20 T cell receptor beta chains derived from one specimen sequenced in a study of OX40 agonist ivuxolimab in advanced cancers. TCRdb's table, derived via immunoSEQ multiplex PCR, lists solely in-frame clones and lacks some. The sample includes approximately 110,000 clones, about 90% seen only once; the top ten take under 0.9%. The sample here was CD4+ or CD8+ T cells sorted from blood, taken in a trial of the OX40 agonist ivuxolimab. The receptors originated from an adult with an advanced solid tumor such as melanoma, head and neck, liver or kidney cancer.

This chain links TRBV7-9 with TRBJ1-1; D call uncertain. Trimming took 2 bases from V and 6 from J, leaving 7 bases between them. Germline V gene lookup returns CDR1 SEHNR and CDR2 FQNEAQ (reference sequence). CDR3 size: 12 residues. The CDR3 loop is CASSLQDAEAFF. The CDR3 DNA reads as TGTGCCAGCAGCTTACAGGACGCTGAAGCTTTCTTT.

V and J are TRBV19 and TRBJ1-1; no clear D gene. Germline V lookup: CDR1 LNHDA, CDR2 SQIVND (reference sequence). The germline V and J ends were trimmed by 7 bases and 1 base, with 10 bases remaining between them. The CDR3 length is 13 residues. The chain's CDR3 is CASITPWNTEAFF. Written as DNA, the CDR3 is TGTGCCAGTATTACACCTTGGAACACTGAAGCTTTCTTT.

The CDR3 is CASAAGGSDEQFF. DNA for the CDR3: TGTGCCAGCGCCGCGGGAGGGTCGGATGAGCAGTTCTTC. V usage is TRBV6-6 and J usage is TRBJ2-1; the match to TRBD2 covers 9 bases. Germline V gene data show CDR1 as MNHNY and CDR2 as SVGAGI (reference sequence). This CDR3 spans 13 amino acids. Germline trimming cut 8 bases from V and 8 bases from J; bases unmatched to any gene: 7.

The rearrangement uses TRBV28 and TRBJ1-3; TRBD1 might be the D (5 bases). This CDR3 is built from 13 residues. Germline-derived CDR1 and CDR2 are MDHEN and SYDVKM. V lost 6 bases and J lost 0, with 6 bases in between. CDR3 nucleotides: TGTGCCAGCAGACAGGACTCTGGAAACACCATATATTTT. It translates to CASRQDSGNTIYF.

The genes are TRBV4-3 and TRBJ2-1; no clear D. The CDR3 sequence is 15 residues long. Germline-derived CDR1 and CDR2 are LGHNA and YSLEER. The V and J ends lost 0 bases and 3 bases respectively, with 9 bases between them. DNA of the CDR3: TGCGCCAGCAGCCAAGATCCCAACGACTACAATGAGCAGTTCTTC. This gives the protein CASSQDPNDYNEQFF.

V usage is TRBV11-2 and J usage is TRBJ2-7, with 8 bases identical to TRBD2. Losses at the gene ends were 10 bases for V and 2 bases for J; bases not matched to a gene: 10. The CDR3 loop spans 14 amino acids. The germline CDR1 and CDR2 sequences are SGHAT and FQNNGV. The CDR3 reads CATSPVAGTYEQYF. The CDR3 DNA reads TGTGCCACGTCCCCGGTAGCGGGGACCTACGAGCAGTACTTC.

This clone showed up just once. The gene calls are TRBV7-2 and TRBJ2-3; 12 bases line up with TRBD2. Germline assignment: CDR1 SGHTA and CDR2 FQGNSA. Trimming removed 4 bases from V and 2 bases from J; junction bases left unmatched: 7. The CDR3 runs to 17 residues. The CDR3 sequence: CASSSGLAGSPTDTQYF. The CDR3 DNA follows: TGTGCCAGCAGCTCCGGACTAGCGGGATCCCCCACAGATACGCAGTATTTT.

This CDR3 reads CASANEGTGGNEQYF. The CDR3 region has the DNA TGTGCCAGTGCCAACGAAGGGACAGGGGGAAACGAGCAGTACTTC. The chain employs TRBV28 and TRBJ2-7; 11 positions match TRBD1. V shed 9 bases and J 5 bases; nucleotides not matched to a gene: 12. The CDR3 is 15 residues long. Germline CDR1 reads MDHEN; CDR2 reads SYDVKM.

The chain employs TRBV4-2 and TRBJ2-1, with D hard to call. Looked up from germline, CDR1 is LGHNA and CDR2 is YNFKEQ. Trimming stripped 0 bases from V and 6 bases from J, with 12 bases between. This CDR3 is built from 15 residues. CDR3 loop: CASSQDSTHVNEQFF. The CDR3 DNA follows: TGTGCCAGCAGCCAAGACTCGACTCATGTCAATGAGCAGTTCTTC.

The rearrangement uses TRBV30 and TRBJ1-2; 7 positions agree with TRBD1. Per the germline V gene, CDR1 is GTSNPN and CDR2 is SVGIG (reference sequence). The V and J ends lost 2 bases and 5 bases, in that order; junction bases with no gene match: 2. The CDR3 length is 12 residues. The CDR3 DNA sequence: TGTGCCTGGAGTCTACAGGGGTATGGCTACACCTTC. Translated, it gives CAWSLQGYGYTF.

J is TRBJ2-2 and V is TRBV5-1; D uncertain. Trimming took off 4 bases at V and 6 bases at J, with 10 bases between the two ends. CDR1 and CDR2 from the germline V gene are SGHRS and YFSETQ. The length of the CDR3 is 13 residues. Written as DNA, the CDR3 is TGCGCCAGCAGCCGACCCTCATCCGGGGAGCTGTTTTTT. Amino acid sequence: CASSRPSSGELFF.

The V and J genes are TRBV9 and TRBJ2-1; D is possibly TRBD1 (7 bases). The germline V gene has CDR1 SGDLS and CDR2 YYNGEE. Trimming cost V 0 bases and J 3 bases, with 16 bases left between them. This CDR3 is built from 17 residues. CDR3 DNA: TGTGCCAGCAGCGTAGGGAGGGGGACAGTTTACTACAATGAGCAGTTCTTC. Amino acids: CASSVGRGTVYYNEQFF.

The CDR3 DNA reads as TGTGCCAGCACCTCCCAAGGGTCTGGGGCCAACGTCCTGACTTTC. It yields the protein CASTSQGSGANVLTF. This chain links TRBV7-9 with TRBJ2-6; D not certain. The CDR3 sequence is 15 residues long. CDR1 and CDR2 from the germline V gene are SEHNR and FQNEAQ (reference sequence). Deletions cut 7 bases from V and 1 base from J, with 11 bases between.

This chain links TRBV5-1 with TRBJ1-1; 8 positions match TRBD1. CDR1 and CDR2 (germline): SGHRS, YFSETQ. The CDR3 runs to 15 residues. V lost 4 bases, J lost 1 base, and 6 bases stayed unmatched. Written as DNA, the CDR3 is TGCGCCAGCAGCCCGGACAGGGCCGCGAACACTGAAGCTTTCTTT. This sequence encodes CASSPDRAANTEAFF.

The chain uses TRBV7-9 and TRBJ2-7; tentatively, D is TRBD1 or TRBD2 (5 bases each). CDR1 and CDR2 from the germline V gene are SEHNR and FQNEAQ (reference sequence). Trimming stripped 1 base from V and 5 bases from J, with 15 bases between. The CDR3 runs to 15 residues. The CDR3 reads CASSLEGRFTDEQYF. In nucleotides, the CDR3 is TGTGCCAGCAGCTTAGAGGGACGCTTTACCGACGAGCAGTACTTC.

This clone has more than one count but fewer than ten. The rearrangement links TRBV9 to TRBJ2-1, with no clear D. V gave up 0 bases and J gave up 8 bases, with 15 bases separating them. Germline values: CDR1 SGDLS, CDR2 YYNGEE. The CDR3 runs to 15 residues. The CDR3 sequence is CASSVEAYRRDEQFF. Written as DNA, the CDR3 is TGTGCCAGCAGCGTAGAGGCGTACCGGCGCGATGAGCAGTTCTTC. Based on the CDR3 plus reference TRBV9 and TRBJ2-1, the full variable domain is DSGVTQTPKHLITATGQRVTLRCSPRSGDLSVYWYQQSLDQGLQFLIQYYNGEERAKGNILERFSAQQFPDLHSELNLSSLELGDSALYFCASSVEAYRRDEQFFGPGTRLTVL.

CDR3 region: CASRPDRGKGNEQFF. The CDR3 DNA follows: TGTGCCAGCAGGCCAGACAGGGGGAAGGGCAATGAGCAGTTCTTC. The chain employs TRBV6-5 and TRBJ2-1, with 9 bases fitting TRBD1. V dropped 6 bases and J dropped 6; count of bases not matched to a gene: 9. CDR3 size: 15 residues. CDR1 is MNHEY, CDR2 SVGAGI, per germline.

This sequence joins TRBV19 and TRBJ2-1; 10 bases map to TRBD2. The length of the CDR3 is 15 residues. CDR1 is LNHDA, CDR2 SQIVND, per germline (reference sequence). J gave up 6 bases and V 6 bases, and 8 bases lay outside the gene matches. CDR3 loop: CASSPSGRAVNEQFF. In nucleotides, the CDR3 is TGTGCCAGTAGCCCAAGCGGGAGGGCCGTCAATGAGCAGTTCTTC.

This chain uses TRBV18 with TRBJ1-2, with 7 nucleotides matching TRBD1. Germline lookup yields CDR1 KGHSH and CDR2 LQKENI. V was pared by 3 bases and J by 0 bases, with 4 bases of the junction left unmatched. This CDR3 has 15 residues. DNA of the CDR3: TGTGCCAGCTCACCCAACAGGGGAACTAACTATGGCTACACCTTC. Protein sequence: CASSPNRGTNYGYTF.

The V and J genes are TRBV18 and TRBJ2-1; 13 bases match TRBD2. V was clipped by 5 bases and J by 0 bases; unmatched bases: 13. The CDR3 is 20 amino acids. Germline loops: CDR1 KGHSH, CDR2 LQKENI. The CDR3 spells CASSSRTSGSPLSSYNEQFF. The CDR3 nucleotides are TGTGCCAGCTCAAGCCGGACTAGCGGGAGTCCCCTAAGCTCCTACAATGAGCAGTTCTTC.